Sequencing of this T cell receptor (beta chain) was carried out in a study of T and B cells in COVID-19 patients. Study as a whole: Blood was sampled from COVID-19 patients who were either actively infected or recovered. Recovered patients mostly had mild to moderate COVID-19 managed as outpatients. Whole-study findings and limits: In COVID-19 patients, T cell receptor beta variable and joining gene use was reportedly strongly skewed. At recovery TRB diversity and richness exceeded healthy donors, after highly clonal active COVID-19 repertoires.

This clonotype ranks as medium-sized. The antigen is undetermined. Blood genomic DNA input for TRB amplification was about 240-550 ng. TRB rearrangements were amplified by multiplex PCR with BIOMED2 TRB-A/B primers. TCRdb called the multiplex PCR reads again in MiXCR, with one record for every CDR3 protein. The sample has 18,000 or so distinct CDR3 sequences; roughly 36% are singletons. In germline, CDR1 is SQVTM, CDR2 ANQGSEA. The CDR3 runs 10 residues. V lost 3 bases, J lost 8 bases, and 7 bases lay in between. Material: blood. The rearrangement joins TRBV29-1 to TRBJ1-2; weak D call: TRBD1 (5 bases). The TCR sequence derives from a human donor with active COVID-19. The CDR3 DNA is TGCAGCGTTGACCAGGGCGGCTACACCTTC. Translated: CSVDQGGYTF. Complete variable domain (other parts from reference TRBV29-1 and TRBJ1-2): SAVISQKPSRDICQRGTSLTIQCQVDSQVTMMFWYRQQPGQSLTLIATANQGSEATYESGFVIDKFPISRPNLTFSTLTVSNMSPEDSSIYLCSVDQGGYTFGSGTRLTVV.